This T cell receptor (beta chain) is from a study of blood T cell repertoires in COVID-19. Study-level information: Acute and convalescent COVID-19 samples came from the United States, Italy and Spain. T cells, B-cell-depleted T cells, or PBMCs supplied cDNA or gDNA.

With 1 base clipped from V and 6 bases from J, the junction kept 4 bases outside the gene matches. This CDR3 has 16 amino acids. Germline V gene lookup returns CDR1 LGHDT and CDR2 YNNKEL (reference sequence). Participant reports of clinical history set cohort assignment. Symptom resolution, clearance, or two negative PCRs marked the recovered donors of Cohort 3. Here immunoSEQ multiplex PCR was the method, and the copy in TCRdb shows in-frame clones only, minus some. The sample has 370,000 or so clones, around 87% seen once. The chain joins TRBV3-1 (or the pseudogene TRBV3-2) to TRBJ1-6, with 9 bases that match TRBD1. The TCR was taken from a man aged 25 to 40 who had recovered from COVID-19. Sequenced material: PBMCs or T cells enriched from blood (not recorded which). CDR3 protein: CASSQGQGGSNSPLHF. DNA of the CDR3: TGTGCCAGCAGCCAAGGACAGGGGGGAAGTAATTCACCCCTCCACTTT.